The next 10 T cell receptor beta chains were all read from a single sample in a study of cytomegalovirus exposure and HLA in healthy donors (dated by TCRdb to the late 2010s). Library method: the immunoSEQ multiplex PCR assay. In TCRdb, the immuneACCESS table is reduced to in-frame sequences with V and J assigned. These tables do not hold every clone; where another copy was compared, an unresolved V gene accounts for under half, and the others remain unexplained. The sample table lists around 110,000 clones, about 87% of them with a count of one. In total, the top ten clones hold about 1.8% of the sample. Material for sequencing was PBMCs. The receptors stem from a woman aged 18-29 years in good health and CMV-seropositive.

V usage is TRBV6-1 and J usage is TRBJ2-2, with TRBD2 identical over 9 bases. CDR3 length: 16 residues. V shed 4 bases and J 2 bases; nucleotides not matched to a gene: 5. Germline CDR1 MNHNS, CDR2 SASEGT. The CDR3 spells CASSARTSANTGELFF. DNA for the CDR3: TGTGCCAGCAGTGCCCGGACTAGCGCCAACACCGGGGAGCTGTTTTTT.

V and J are TRBV10-2 and TRBJ2-1; D possibly corresponds to TRBD1 (5 bases). This CDR3 is built from 13 residues. The V and J ends lost 4 bases and 3 bases respectively, with 7 bases between them. CDR1 and CDR2 from the germline V gene are WSHSY and SAAADI. The CDR3 sequence is CASSGGIYNEQFF. The DNA of the CDR3 is TGCGCCAGCAGTGGGGGCATCTACAATGAGCAGTTCTTC.

This rearrangement joins TRBV5-1 to TRBJ2-2; D not resolved. The germline V and J ends were trimmed by 0 bases and 5 bases, with 11 bases remaining between them. CDR1 and CDR2 (germline): SGHRS, YFSETQ. The CDR3 runs 15 residues. The CDR3 region is CASSLGPVYTGELFF. The CDR3 region has the DNA TGCGCCAGCAGCTTGGGCCCGGTTTATACCGGGGAGCTGTTTTTT.

V usage is TRBV4-1 and J usage is TRBJ2-2; TRBD1 might be the D (6 bases). V was pared by 1 base and J by 6 bases, with 9 bases between. The germline CDR1 and CDR2 sequences are MGHRA and YSYEKL. This CDR3 has 14 amino acids. CDR3: CASSQVGAPGELFF. The CDR3 DNA reads TGCGCCAGCAGCCAAGTGGGGGCGCCCGGGGAGCTGTTTTTT.

This clone appeared once. This chain links TRBV9 with TRBJ2-7; a weak D match, TRBD2 (5 bases). Trimming took 6 bases from V and 7 from J, leaving 20 bases between them. Germline values: CDR1 SGDLS, CDR2 YYNGEE. The length of the CDR3 is 14 residues. CDR3: CASNPHQEVGEQYF. The CDR3, as DNA: TGTGCCAGCAATCCGCACCAGGAGGTAGGTGAGCAGTACTTC.

The chain is built from TRBV7-9 and TRBJ2-2, with D possibly matching TRBD1 (6 bases). This CDR3 contains 15 residues. CDR1 and CDR2 (germline): SEHNR, FQNEAQ (reference sequence). The ends were cut back, 5 bases at V and 4 bases at J, with 14 bases in the middle. The CDR3 loop is CASSQGQGSTGELFF. The CDR3, as DNA: TGTGCCAGCAGCCAAGGGCAGGGGAGCACCGGGGAGCTGTTTTTT.

V is TRBV27 and J is TRBJ2-7; maybe TRBD2 (6 bases). The CDR3 is 15 amino acids. Trimming cost V 5 bases and J 3 bases, with 17 bases left between them. Germline V gene lookup returns CDR1 MNHEY and CDR2 SMNVEV (reference sequence). As DNA, the CDR3 is TGTGCCAGCAGTCTACGGGGGACGGCGAACTACGAGCAGTACTTC. This translates into CASSLRGTANYEQYF.

The sample holds one count of this clone. This chain links TRBV18 with TRBJ2-6; TRBD1 matches at 11 bases. Trimming removed 0 bases from V and 3 bases from J; junction bases left unmatched: 7. Germline CDR1 and CDR2: KGHSH and LQKENI. The CDR3 loop spans 19 amino acids. CDR3 sequence: CASSPPGGQGDGGANVLTF. The CDR3, as DNA: TGTGCCAGCTCACCACCCGGGGGACAGGGGGATGGTGGGGCCAACGTCCTGACTTTC.

This clone was recorded only once. This chain links TRBV28 with TRBJ2-7; the D gene is possibly TRBD2 (6 bases). Trimming took off 6 bases at V and 2 bases at J, with 14 bases between the two ends. Germline lookup yields CDR1 MDHEN and CDR2 SYDVKM. This CDR3 has 14 amino acids. CDR3 loop: CASSFGGYTYEQYF. CDR3 in DNA: TGTGCCAGCAGCTTTGGGGGGTACACCTACGAGCAGTACTTC. The entire variable domain, with the rest obtained from reference TRBV28 and TRBJ2-7, is as follows: DVKVTQSSRYLVKRTGEKVFLECVQDMDHENMFWYRQDPGLGLRLIYFSYDVKMKEKGDIPEGYSVSREKKERFSLILESASTNQTSMYLCASSFGGYTYEQYFGPGTRLTVT.

The V and J genes are TRBV12-2 and TRBJ1-6; the table assigns TRBD1, which was not confirmed against the DNA. TRBV12-2 has pseudogene status. The CDR3 has 20 residues. CDR3 sequence: CASRHEPGTPLSSYNSPLHF. In DNA form, the CDR3 reads TGTGCAAGTCGCCACGAACCCGGGACACCCTTAAGCTCCTATAATTCACCCCTCCACTTT.